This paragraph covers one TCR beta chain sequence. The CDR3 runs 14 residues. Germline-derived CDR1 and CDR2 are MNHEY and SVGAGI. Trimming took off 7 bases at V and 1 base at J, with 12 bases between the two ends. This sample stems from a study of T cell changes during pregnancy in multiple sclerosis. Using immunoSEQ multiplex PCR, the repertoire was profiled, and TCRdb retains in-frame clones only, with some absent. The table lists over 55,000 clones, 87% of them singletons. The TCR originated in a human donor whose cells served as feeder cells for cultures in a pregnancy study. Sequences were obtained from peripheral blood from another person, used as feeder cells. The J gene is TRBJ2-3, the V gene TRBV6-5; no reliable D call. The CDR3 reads CASNRMDGTDTQYF. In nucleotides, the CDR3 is TGTGCCAGCAACCGAATGGACGGCACAGATACGCAGTATTTT.